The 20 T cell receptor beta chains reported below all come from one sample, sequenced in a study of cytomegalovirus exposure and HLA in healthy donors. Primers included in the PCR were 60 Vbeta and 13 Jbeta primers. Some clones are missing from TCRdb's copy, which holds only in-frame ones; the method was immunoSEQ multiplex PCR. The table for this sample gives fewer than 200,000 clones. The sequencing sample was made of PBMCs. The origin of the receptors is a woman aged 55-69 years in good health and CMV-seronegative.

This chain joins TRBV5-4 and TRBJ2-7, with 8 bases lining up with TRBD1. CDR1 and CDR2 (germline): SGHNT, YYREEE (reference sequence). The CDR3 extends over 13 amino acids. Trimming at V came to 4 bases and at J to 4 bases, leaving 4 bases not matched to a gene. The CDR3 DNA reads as TGTGCCAGCAGCCAGGGGGCCGGGTACGAGCAGTACTTC. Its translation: CASSQGAGYEQYF.

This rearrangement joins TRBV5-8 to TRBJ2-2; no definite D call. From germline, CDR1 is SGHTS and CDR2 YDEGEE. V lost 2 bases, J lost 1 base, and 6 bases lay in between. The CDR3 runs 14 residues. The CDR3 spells CASSLTGNTGELFF. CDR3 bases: TGTGCCAGCAGCTTAACGGGGAACACCGGGGAGCTGTTTTTT.

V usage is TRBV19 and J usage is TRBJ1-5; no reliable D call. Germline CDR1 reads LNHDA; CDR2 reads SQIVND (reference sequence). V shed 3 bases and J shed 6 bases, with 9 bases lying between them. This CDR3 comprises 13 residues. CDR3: CASSIVGPQPQHF. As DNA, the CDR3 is TGTGCCAGTAGTATTGTGGGCCCTCAGCCCCAGCATTTT.

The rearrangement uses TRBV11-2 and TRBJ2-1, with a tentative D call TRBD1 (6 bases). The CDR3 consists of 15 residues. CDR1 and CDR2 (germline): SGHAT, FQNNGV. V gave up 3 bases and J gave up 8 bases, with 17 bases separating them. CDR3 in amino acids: CASSFARQGFHEQFF. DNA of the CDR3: TGTGCCAGCAGCTTCGCTCGGCAGGGGTTCCATGAGCAGTTCTTC.

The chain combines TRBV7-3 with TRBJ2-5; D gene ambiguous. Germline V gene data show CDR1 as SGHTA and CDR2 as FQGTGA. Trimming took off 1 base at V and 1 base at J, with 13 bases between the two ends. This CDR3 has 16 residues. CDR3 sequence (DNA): TGTGCCAGCAGCTTAAGTCCCAGTTACCTCCAAGAGACCCAGTACTTC. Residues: CASSLSPSYLQETQYF.

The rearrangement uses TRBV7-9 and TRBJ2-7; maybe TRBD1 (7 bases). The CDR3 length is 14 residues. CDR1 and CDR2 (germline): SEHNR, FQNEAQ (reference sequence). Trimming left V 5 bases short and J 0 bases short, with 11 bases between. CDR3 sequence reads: CASSAQGGSYEQYF. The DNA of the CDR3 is TGTGCCAGCAGCGCCCAGGGGGGCTCCTACGAGCAGTACTTC.

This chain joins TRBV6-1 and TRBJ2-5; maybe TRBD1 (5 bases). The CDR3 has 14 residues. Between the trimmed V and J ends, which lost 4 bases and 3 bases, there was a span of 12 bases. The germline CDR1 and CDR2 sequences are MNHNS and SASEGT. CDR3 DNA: TGTGCCAGCAGTGCTTCAGGGTGGGAAGAGACCCAGTACTTC. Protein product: CASSASGWEETQYF.

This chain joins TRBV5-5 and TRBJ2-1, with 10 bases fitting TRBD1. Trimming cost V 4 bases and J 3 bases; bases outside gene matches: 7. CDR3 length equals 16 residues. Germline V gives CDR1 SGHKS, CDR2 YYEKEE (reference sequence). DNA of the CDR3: TGTGCCAGCAGCGCGCGACAGGGGGCCGGCTACAATGAGCAGTTCTTC. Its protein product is CASSARQGAGYNEQFF.

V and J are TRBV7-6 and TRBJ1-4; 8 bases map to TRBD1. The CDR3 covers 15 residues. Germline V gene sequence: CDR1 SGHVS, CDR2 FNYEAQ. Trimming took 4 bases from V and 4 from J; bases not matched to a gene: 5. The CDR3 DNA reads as TGTGCCAGCAGCTCTAGACAGGGGAGTAATGAAAAACTGTTTTTT. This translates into CASSSRQGSNEKLFF.

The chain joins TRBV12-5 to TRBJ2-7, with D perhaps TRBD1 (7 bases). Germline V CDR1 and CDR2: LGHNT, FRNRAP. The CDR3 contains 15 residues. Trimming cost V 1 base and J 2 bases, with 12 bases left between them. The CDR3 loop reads CASGLGRGRTYEQYF. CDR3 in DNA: TGTGCTAGTGGTTTGGGGAGGGGGCGAACCTACGAGCAGTACTTC.

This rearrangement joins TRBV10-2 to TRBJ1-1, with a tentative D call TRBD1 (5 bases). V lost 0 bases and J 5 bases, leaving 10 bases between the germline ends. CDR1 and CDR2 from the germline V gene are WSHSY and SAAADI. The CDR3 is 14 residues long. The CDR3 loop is CASSESGGLTEAFF. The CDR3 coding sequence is TGCGCCAGCAGTGAGTCGGGGGGATTGACTGAAGCTTTCTTT.

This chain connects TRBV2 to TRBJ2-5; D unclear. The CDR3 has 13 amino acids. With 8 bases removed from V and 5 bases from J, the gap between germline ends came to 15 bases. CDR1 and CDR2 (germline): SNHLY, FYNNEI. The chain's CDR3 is CASFLFGFETQYF. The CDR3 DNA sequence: TGTGCCAGCTTTTTGTTTGGCTTTGAGACCCAGTACTTC.

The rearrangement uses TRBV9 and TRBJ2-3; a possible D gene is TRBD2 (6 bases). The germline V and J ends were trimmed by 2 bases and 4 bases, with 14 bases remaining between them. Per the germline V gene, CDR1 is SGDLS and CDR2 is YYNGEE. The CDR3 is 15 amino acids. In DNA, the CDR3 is TGTGCCAGCAGCGTCGGCGGGAATTACGCAGATACGCAGTATTTT. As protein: CASSVGGNYADTQYF.

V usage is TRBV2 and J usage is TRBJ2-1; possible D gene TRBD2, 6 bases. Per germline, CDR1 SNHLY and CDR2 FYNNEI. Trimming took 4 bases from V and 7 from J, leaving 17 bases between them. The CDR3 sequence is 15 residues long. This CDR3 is CASSVQPGLANEQFF. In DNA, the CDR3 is TGTGCCAGCAGTGTTCAACCGGGACTTGCAAATGAGCAGTTCTTC.

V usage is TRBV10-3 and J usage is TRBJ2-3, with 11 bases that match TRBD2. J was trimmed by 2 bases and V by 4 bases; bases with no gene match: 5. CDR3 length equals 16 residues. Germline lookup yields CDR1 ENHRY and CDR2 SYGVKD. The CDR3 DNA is TGTGCCATCAGTGGATTACTAGCGGGAGACACAGATACGCAGTATTTT. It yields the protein CAISGLLAGDTDTQYF.

Here the CDR3 reads CASSLGTGGFYNEQFF. Written as DNA, the CDR3 is TGTGCCAGCAGCTTAGGTACAGGGGGATTCTACAATGAGCAGTTCTTC. The V gene is TRBV7-3, the J gene TRBJ2-1, with TRBD1 identical over 8 bases. The CDR3 sequence is 16 residues long. Germline V gives CDR1 SGHTA, CDR2 FQGTGA. V shed 2 bases and J 3 bases; nucleotides not matched to a gene: 6.

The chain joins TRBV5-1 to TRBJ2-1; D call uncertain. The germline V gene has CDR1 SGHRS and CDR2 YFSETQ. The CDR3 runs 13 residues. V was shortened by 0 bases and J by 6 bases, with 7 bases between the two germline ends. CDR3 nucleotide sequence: TGCGCCAGCAGCTTGGTAGTCTCCAATGAGCAGTTCTTC. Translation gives CASSLVVSNEQFF. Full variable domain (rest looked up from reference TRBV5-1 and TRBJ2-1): KAGVTQTPRYLIKTRGQQVTLSCSPISGHRSVSWYQQTPGQGLQFLFEYFSETQRNKGNFPGRFSGRQFSNSRSEMNVSTLELGDSALYLCASSLVVSNEQFFGPGTRLTVL.

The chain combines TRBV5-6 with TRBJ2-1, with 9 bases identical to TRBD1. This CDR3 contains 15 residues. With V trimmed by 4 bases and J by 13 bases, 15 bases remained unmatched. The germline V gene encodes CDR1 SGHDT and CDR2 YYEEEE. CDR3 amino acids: CASSPSPRDRESQFF. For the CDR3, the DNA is TGTGCCAGCAGCCCTAGCCCTCGGGACAGGGAATCTCAGTTCTTC.

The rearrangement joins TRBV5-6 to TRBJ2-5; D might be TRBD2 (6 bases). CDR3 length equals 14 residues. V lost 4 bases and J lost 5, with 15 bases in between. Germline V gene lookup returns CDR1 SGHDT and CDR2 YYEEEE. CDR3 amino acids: CASSLGTRGETQYF. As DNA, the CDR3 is TGTGCCAGCAGCCTAGGGACCCGGGGGGAGACCCAGTACTTC.

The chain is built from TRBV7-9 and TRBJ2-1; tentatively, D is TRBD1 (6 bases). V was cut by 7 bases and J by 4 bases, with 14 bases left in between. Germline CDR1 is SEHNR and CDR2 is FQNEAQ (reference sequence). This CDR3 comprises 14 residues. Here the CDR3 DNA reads TGTGCCAGCACCGAGACAGGAACTTACAATGAGCAGTTCTTC. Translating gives CASTETGTYNEQFF. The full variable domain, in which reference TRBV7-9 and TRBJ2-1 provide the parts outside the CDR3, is DTGVSQNPRHKITKRGQNVTFRCDPISEHNRLYWYRQTLGQGPEFLTYFQNEAQLEKSRLLSDRFSAERPKGSFSTLEIQRTEQGDSAMYLCASTETGTYNEQFFGPGTRLTVL.